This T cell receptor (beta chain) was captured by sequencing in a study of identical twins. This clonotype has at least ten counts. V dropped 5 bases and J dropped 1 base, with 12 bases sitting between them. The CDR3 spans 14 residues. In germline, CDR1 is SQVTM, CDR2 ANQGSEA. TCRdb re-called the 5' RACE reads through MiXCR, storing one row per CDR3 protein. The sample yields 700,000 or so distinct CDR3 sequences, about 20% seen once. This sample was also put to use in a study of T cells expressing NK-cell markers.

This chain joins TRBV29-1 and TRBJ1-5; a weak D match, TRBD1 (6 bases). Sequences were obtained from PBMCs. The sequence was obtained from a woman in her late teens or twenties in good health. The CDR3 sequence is CSVLVGASNQPQHF. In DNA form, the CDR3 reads TGCAGCGTTCTAGTGGGGGCCAGCAATCAGCCCCAGCATTTT.